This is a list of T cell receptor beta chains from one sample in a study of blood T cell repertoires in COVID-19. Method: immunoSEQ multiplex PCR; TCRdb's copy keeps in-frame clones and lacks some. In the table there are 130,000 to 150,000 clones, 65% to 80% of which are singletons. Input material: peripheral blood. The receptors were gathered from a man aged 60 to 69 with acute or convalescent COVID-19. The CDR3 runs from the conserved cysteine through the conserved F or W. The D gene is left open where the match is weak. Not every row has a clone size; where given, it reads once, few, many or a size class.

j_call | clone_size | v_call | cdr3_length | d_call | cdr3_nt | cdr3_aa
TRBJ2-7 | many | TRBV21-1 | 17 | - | TGTGCCAGCAGCAAGCTCGGGTATGGGAGCACCCTCTACGAGCAGTACTTC | CASSKLGYGSTLYEQYF
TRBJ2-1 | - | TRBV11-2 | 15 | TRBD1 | TGTGCCAGCAGCTTCCAGGACAGGGGGTACAATGAGCAGTTCTTC | CASSFQDRGYNEQFF
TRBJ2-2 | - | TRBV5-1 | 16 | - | TGCGCCAGCAGCTTGGGGGCAGGACTAAACACCGGGGAGCTGTTTTTT | CASSLGAGLNTGELFF
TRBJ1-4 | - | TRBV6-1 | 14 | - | TGTGCCAGCAGTGAGGGGCAGGGAGGGGAAAAACTGTTTTTT | CASSEGQGGEKLFF
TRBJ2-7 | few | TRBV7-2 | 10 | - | TGTGCCAGCAGCAACAACGAGCAGTACTTC | CASSNNEQYF
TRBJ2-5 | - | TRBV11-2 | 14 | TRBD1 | TGTGCCAGCAGCTTATGGACAGGGGTCGAGACCCAGTACTTC | CASSLWTGVETQYF
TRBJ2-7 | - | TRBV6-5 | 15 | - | TGTGCCAGCAGTCCTGAGGCGGCTGCGCACTACGAGCAGTACTTC | CASSPEAAAHYEQYF
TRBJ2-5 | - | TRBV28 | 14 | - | TGTGCCAGCAATGAGGGCGGGGTATCGGAGACCCAGTACTTC | CASNEGGVSETQYF
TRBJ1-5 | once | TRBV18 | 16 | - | TGTGCCAGCTCACCGGCGGGTCCCATGGGCAATCAGCCCCAGCATTTT | CASSPAGPMGNQPQHF
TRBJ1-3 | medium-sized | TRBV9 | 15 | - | TGTGCCAGCAGCGTAGGAGGCGGGGTGGGAAACACCATATATTTT | CASSVGGGVGNTIYF
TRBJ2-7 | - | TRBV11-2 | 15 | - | TGTGCCAGCAGCTTGACTAGTAATGTGGGCTACGAGCAGTACTTC | CASSLTSNVGYEQYF
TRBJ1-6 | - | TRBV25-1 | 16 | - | TGTGCCAGCAGTGCGCGGGGAAGTGACCGTAATTCACCCCTCCACTTT | CASSARGSDRNSPLHF
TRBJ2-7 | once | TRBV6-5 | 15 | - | TGTGCCAGCAGTTACAATGAGGGAAGCTCCTACGAGCAGTACTTC | CASSYNEGSSYEQYF
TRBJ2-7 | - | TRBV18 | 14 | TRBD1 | TGTGCCAGCTCACCTACAGGGGACCCCAGGGAGCAGTACTTC | CASSPTGDPREQYF
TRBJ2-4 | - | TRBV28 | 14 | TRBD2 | TGTGCCAGCAGCCCGACTAGCGGTAAAAACATTCAGTACTTC | CASSPTSGKNIQYF
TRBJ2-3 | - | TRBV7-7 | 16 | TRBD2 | TGTGCTAGCAGCCCCGGACTAGCGGGAGCGGCAGATACGCAGTATTTT | CASSPGLAGAADTQYF
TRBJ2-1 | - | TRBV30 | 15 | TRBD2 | TGTGCCTGGAGTCCCGGACTAGCGGGAGAGAATGAGCAGTTCTTC | CAWSPGLAGENEQFF
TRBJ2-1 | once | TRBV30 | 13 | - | TGTGCCTGGAGCGCCTCCCGGTACAATGAGCAGTTCTTC | CAWSASRYNEQFF
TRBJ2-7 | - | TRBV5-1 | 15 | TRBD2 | TGCGCCAGCAGCTCCCCCGGGACTAGCCGTAAGAAGCAGTACTTC | CASSSPGTSRKKQYF
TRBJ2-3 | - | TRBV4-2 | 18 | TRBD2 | TGTGCCAGCAGCCAAGAGGGGACTAGCGGGAGTAACACAGATACGCAGTATTTT | CASSQEGTSGSNTDTQYF
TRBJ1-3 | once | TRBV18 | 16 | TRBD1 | TGTGCCAGCTCACTTCCCCCGGGACAGACTGGAAACACCATATATTTT | CASSLPPGQTGNTIYF
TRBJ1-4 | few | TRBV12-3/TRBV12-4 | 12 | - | TGTGCCAGCAGTTTTGGGGGCGCAAAACTGTTTTTT | CASSFGGAKLFF
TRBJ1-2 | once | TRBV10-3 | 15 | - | TGTGCCATCAGGGGAGCGACGGGATCGGACTATGGCTACACCTTC | CAIRGATGSDYGYTF
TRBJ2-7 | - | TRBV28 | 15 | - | TGTGCCAGCAGTACGTGGGGGCAGGGGGGATACGAGCAGTACTTC | CASSTWGQGGYEQYF
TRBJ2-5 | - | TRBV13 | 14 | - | TGTGCCAGCAGCACAAGAGAAGCGGGAGAGACCCAGTACTTC | CASSTREAGETQYF
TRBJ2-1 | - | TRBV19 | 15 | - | TGTGCCAGTAGCTCCCGGGATGGCTCCTACAATGAGCAGTTCTTC | CASSSRDGSYNEQFF
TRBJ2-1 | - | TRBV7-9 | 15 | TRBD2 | TGTGCCAGCAGCTCACTAGCGGGAGGCGGCTATGAGCAGTTCTTC | CASSSLAGGGYEQFF
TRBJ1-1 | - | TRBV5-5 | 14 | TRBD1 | TGTGCCAGCAGCCCGGGACAGGGGAGCACTGAAGCTTTCTTT | CASSPGQGSTEAFF
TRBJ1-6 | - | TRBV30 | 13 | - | TGTGCCTGGAGTAAGGGAGTAGGTTCACCCCTCCACTTT | CAWSKGVGSPLHF
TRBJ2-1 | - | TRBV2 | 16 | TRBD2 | TGTGCCAGCACCGCCGGTGGTAGCGGGAGAGGCAATGAGCAGTTCTTC | CASTAGGSGRGNEQFF
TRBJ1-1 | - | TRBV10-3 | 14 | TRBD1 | TGTGCCATCAGAACCGGGACAGGGGGTACTGAAGCTTTCTTT | CAIRTGTGGTEAFF
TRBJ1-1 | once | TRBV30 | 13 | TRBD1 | TGTGCCTGGAGTGGTGACAGGGACGCTGAAGCTTTCTTT | CAWSGDRDAEAFF
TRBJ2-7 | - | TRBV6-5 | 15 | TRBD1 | TGTGCCAGCAGTTACGAGGCCAGGGGGCGCGACGAGCAGTACTTC | CASSYEARGRDEQYF
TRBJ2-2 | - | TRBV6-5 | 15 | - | TGTGCCAGCAGTTACAGACAGGTGAACACCGGGGAGCTGTTTTTT | CASSYRQVNTGELFF
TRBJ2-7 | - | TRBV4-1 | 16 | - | TGCGCCAGCAGCCAAGAGTTCGGGGTTCTTTCCTACGAGCAGTACTTC | CASSQEFGVLSYEQYF
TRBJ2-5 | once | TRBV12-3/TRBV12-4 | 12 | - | TGTGCCAGCAGTTTGGGGCCGGAGACCCAGTACTTC | CASSLGPETQYF
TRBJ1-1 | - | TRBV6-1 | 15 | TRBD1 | TGTGCCAGCAGTGAAACAACAGGGGGGGACACTGAAGCTTTCTTT | CASSETTGGDTEAFF
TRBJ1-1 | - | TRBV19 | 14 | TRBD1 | TGTGCCAGTAGAAGACAGGGGGCGAACACTGAAGCTTTCTTT | CASRRQGANTEAFF
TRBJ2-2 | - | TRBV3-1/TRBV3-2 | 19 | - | TGTGCCAGCAGCCAAGGAAGGAATTGGGGCAGTTTGAACACCGGGGAGCTGTTTTTT | CASSQGRNWGSLNTGELFF
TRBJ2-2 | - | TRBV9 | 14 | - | TGTGCCAGCAGCACCTACGCGAACACCGGGGAGCTGTTTTTT | CASSTYANTGELFF
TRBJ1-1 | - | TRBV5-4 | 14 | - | TGTGCCAGCATCGACCCCCGGGGGAGCACTGAAGCTTTCTTT | CASIDPRGSTEAFF
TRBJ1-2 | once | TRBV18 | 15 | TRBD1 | TGTGCCAGCTCAGCCATCCGGGACAGGGAAAGGGGCTACACCTTC | CASSAIRDRERGYTF
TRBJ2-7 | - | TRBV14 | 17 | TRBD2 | TGTGCCAGCAGCCAAGAGGGCGGGAGGATCGTCTCCTACGAGCAGTACTTC | CASSQEGGRIVSYEQYF
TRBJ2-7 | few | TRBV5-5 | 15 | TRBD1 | TGTGCCAGCAGCTTGGCTCCCGGGACAGGGTCCGAGCAGTACTTC | CASSLAPGTGSEQYF
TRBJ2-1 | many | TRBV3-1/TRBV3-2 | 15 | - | TGTGCCAGCAGCCAAGCCTCGGACTACACCAATGAGCAGTTCTTC | CASSQASDYTNEQFF
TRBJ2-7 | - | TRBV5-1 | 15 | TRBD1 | TGCGCCAGCAGCCCGGGTGGGACAGACCACTACGAGCAGTACTTC | CASSPGGTDHYEQYF
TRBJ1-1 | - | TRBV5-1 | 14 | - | TGCGCCAGCAGCCTACAGGGCCCCAACACTGAAGCTTTCTTT | CASSLQGPNTEAFF
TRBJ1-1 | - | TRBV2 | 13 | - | TGTGCCAGCAGGAGACAAGAGAACACTGAAGCTTTCTTT | CASRRQENTEAFF
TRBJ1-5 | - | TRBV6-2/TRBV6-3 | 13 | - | TGTGCCAGCAGTCCACAGGGAAATCAGCCCCAGCATTTT | CASSPQGNQPQHF
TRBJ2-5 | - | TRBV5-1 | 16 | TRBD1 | TGCGCCAGCAGCTTGAGCACAGGGGGCCCCCAAGAGACCCAGTACTTC | CASSLSTGGPQETQYF
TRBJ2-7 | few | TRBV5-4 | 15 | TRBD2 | TGTGCCAGCAGCTCGATATCTAGCGGGAGAAACGAGCAGTACTTC | CASSSISSGRNEQYF
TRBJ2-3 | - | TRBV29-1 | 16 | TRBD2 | TGCAGCGTTGAAAGCGGGAGGGCCATGAGCACAGATACGCAGTATTTT | CSVESGRAMSTDTQYF
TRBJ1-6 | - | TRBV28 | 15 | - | TGTGCCAGCAGTTCCTGGACAGAACATAATTCACCCCTCCACTTT | CASSSWTEHNSPLHF
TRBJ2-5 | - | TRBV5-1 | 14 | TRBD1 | TGCGCCAGCAGCTTTCAGGGGGCTCGGGAGACCCAGTACTTC | CASSFQGARETQYF
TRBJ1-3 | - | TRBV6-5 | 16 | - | TGTGCCAGCAGTTACTCCTACAGCTTCTCTGGAAGCACCATATATTTT | CASSYSYSFSGSTIYF
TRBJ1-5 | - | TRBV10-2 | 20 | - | TGCGCCAGCAGTGAGTCCGCTAAGTGGAGGGAGGAGTTGAGCAATCAGCCCCAGCATTTT | CASSESAKWREELSNQPQHF
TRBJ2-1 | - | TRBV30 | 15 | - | TGTGCCTGGAGTTCCACCCTACCGGGGGGCGGTGAGCAGTTCTTC | CAWSSTLPGGGEQFF
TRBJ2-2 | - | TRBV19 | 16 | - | TGTGCCAGTAGTATCGGCGCAGGGTCGAGTACCGGGGAGCTGTTTTTT | CASSIGAGSSTGELFF
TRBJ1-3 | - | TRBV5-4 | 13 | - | TGTGCCAGCTCGACTCGGGGGGGAAACACCATATATTTT | CASSTRGGNTIYF
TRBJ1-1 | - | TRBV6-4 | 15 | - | TGTGCCAGCAGGAGGGGGGGTGCGAGTAGCGGTGAAGCTTTCTTT | CASRRGGASSGEAFF